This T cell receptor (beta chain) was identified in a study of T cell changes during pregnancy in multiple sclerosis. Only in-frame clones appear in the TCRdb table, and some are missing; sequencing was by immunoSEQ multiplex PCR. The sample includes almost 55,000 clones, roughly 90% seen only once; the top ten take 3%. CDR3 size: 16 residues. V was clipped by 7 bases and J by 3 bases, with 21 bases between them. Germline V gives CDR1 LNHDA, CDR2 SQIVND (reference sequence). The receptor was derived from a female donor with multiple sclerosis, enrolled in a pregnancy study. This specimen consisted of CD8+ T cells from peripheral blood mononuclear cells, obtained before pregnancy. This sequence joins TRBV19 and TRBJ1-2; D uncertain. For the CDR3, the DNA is TGTGCCAGTAACACTTTGGGGTTCTATAGCGACTATGGCTACACCTTC. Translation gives CASNTLGFYSDYGYTF. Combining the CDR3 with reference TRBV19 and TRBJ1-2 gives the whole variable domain DGGITQSPKYLFRKEGQNVTLSCEQNLNHDAMYWYRQDPGQGLRLIYYSQIVNDFQKGDIAEGYSVSREKKESFPLTVTSAQKNPTAFYLCASNTLGFYSDYGYTFGSGTRLTVV.